This T cell receptor beta chain was observed in a study of blood T cell repertoires in COVID-19. The V gene's germline CDR1 is MRHNA and CDR2 SNTAGT. This CDR3 contains 13 residues. Trimming removed 5 bases at V and 2 bases at J, with 9 bases between. Only one count was recorded for this clone. Here immunoSEQ multiplex PCR was the method, and the copy in TCRdb shows in-frame clones only, minus some. The sample has about 150,000 clones, about 79% seen once; the top ten hold approximately 10%. All recovered Cohort 3 donors got two negative PCRs, got clearance, or saw symptom resolution. Specimen: PBMCs or T cells enriched from blood (not recorded which). This receptor was identified in a man aged 45-60 years who had recovered from COVID-19. The chain joins TRBV6-4 to TRBJ2-5; possibly TRBD2 for D (5 bases). CDR3 protein: CASSRGMQETQYF. Here the CDR3 DNA reads TGTGCCAGCAGTAGAGGGATGCAAGAGACCCAGTACTTC.